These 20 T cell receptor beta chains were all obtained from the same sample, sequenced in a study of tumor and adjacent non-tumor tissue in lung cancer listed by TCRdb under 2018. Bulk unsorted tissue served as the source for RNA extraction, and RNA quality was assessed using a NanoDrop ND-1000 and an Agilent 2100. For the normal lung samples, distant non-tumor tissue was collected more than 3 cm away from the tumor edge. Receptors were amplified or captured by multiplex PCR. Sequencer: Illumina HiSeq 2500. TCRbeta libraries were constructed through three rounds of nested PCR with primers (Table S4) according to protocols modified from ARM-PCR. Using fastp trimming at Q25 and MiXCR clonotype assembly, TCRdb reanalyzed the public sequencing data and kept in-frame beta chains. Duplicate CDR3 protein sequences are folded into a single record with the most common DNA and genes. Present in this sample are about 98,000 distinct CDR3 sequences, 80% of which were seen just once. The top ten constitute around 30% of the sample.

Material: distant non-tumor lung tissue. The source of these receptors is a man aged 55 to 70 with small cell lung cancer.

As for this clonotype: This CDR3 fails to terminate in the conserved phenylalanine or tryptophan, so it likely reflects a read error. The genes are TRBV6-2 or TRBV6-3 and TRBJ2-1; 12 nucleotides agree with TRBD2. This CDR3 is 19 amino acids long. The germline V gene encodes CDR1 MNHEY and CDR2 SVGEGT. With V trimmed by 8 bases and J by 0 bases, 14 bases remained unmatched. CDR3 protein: CASLRTSGVSEDSYNEQFL. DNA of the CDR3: TGTGCCAGCCTTAGGACTAGCGGGGTGTCTGAGGACTCCTACAATGAGCAGTTCTTA.

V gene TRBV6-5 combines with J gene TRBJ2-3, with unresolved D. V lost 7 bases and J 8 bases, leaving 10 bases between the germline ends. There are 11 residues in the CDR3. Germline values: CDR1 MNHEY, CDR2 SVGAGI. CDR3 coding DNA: TGTGCCAGCATCAATTTGGGTACGCAGTATTTT. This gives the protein CASINLGTQYF.

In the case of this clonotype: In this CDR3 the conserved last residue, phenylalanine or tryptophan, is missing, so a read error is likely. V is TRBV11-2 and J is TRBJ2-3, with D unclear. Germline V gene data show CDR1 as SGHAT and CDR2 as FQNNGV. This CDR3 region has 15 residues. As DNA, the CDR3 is TGTGCCAGCAGCTTAGGTGGGTTTGGTACAGATACTCAGTATTCT. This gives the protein CASSLGGFGTDTQYS.

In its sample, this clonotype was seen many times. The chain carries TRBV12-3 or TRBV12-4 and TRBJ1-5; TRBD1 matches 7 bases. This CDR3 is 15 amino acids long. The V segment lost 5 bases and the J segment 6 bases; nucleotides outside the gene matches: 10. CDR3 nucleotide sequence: TGTGCCAGCAGTAAGGGACAGCTCGGGAGTCAGCCCCAGCATTTT. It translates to CASSKGQLGSQPQHF.

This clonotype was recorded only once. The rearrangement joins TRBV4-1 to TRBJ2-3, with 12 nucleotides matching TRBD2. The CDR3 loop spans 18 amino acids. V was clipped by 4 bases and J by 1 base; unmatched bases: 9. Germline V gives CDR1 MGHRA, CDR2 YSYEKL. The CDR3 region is CASSRHSRTSGGTDTQYF. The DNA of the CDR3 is TGCGCCAGCAGCCGCCATTCCAGGACTAGCGGGGGCACAGATACGCAGTATTTT.

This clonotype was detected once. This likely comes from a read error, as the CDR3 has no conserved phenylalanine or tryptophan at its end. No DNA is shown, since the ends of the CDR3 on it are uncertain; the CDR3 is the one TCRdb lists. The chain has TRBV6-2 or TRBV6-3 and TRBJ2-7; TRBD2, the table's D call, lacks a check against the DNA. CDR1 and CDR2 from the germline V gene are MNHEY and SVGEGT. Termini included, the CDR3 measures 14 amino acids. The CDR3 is CASKIAGAPTERYL.

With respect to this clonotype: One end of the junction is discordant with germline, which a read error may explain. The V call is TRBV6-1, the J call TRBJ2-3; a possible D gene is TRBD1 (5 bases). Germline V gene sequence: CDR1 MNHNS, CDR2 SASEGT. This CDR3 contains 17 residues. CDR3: CTSSHRQFVISTDTQYF. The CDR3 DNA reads TGTACCAGCAGTCATCGACAGTTTGTGATTAGCACGGATACGCAGTATTTT.

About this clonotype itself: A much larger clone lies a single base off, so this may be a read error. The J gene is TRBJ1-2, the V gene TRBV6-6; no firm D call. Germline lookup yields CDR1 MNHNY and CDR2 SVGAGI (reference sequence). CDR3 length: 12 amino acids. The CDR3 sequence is CASSQNAGGYIF. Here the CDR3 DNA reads TGTGCCAGCAGCCAGAACGCGGGTGGCTACATCTTC.

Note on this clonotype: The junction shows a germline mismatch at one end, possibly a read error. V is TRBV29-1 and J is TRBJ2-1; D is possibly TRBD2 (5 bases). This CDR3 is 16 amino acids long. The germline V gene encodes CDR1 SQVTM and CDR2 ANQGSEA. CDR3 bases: TGCAGCGTTGAAGCGAGCTCCCCTAGCTCCTACGATGAGCAGTTCTTC. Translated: CSVEASSPSSYDEQFF.

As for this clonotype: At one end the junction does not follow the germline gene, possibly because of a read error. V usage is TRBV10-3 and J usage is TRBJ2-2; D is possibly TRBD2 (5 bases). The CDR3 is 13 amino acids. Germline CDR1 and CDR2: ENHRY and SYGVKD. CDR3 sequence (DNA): TGTGCCATCAGAGAGGGAACCACCTGGGAGCTGTTCTTT. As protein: CAIREGTTWELFF.

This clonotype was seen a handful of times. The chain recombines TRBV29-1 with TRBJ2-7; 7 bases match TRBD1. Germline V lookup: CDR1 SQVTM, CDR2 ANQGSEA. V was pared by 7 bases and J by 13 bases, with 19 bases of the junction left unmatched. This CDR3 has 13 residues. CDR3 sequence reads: CSGIDRARDEPYF. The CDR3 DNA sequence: TGCAGCGGAATTGACAGGGCTCGGGACGAGCCCTACTTC.

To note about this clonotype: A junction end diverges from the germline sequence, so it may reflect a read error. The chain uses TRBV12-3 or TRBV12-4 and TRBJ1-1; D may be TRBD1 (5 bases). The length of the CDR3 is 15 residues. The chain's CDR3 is CASSRLPTVNTETFF. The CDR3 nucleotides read TGTGCCAGTAGCCGACTCCCGACAGTGAACACTGAAACTTTCTTT.

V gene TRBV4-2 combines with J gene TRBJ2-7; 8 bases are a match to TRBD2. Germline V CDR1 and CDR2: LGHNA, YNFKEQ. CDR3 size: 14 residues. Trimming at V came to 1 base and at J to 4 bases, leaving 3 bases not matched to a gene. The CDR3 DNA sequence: TGTGCCAGCAGCCAAGTGGGACTAGATTACGAGCAGTACTTC. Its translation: CASSQVGLDYEQYF.

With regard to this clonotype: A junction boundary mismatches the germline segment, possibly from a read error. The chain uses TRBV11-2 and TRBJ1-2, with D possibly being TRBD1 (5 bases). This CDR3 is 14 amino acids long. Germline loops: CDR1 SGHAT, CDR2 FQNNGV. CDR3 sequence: CASTMGGFGYGCTF. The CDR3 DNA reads TGTGCCAGCACTATGGGGGGGTTTGGGTATGGCTGCACCTTC. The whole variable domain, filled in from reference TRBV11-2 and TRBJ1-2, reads EAGVAQSPRYKIIEKRQSVAFWCNPISGHATLYWYQQILGQGPKLLIQFQNNGVVDDSQLPKDRFSAERLKGVDSTLKIQPAKLEDSAVYLCASTMGGFGYGCTFGSGTRLTVV.

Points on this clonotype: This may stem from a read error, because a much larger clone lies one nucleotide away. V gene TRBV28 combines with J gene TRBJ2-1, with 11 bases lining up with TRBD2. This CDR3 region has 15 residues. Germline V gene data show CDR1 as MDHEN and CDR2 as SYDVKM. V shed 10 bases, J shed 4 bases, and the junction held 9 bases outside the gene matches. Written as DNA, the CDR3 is TGTGCCAACATGGGGGGGACTAGCGGTTACAATGAGCAGTTCTTC. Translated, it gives CANMGGTSGYNEQFF.

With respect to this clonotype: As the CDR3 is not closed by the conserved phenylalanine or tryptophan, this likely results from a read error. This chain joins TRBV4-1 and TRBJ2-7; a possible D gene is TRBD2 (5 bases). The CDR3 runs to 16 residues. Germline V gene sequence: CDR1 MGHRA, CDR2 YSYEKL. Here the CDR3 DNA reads TGCGTCAGCAGTCAAGATCAGCGGAACCCCTACGACGAGCAGTACCTC. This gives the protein CVSSQDQRNPYDEQYL.

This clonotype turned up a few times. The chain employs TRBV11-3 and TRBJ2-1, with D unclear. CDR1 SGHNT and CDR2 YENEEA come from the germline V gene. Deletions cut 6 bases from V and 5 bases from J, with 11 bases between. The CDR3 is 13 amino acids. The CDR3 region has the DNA TGTGCCAGCAGTGTGTACACTAACAATGAGCAGTTCTTC. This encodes CASSVYTNNEQFF. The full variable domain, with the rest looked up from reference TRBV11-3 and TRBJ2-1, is EAGVVQSPRYKIIEKKQPVAFWCNPISGHNTLYWYLQNLGQGPELLIRYENEEAVDDSQLPKDRFSAERLKGVDSTLKIQPAELGDSAVYLCASSVYTNNEQFFGPGTRLTVL.

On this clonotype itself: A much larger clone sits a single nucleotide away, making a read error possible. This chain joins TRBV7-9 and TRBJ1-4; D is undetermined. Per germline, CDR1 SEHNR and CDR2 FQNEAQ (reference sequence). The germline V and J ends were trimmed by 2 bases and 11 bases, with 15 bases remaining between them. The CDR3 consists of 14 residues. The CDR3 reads CASSLNSLSDKLFF. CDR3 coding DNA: TGTGCCAGCAGCTTAAACTCATTGAGTGACAAACTGTTTTTT.

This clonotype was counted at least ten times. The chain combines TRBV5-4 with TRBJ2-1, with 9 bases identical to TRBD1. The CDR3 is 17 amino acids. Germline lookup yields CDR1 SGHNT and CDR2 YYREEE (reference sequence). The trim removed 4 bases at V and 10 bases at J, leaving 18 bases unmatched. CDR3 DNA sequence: TGTGCCAGCAGCCCTAAACAGGGGGCGAAAGTCAATCGGGAGCAGTTCTTC. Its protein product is CASSPKQGAKVNREQFF.

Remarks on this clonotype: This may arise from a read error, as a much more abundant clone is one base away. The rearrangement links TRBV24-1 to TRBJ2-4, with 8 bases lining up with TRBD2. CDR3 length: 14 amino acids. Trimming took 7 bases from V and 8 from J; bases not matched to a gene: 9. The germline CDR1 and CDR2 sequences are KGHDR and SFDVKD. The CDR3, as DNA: TGTGCCACCAGCGGGACGGGGGGGACGGACATTCAGTACTTC. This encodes CATSGTGGTDIQYF.